These 6 T cell receptor beta chains were sequenced from one sample in a study of human T cells and chemical hapten exposure. Documented time point: patch test 3, about 24 weeks after DPC sensitization. The treatment is: therapeutic diphenylcyclopropenone sensitization with weekly scalp DPC. TCRdb re-derived calls from the RACE reads in MiXCR, one entry per CDR3 protein. The table lists about 52,000 distinct CDR3 sequences, 9.9% of them singletons. The sequencing used whole blood, collected in connection with sensitization to the hapten diphenylcyclopropenone (DPC). The receptors were gathered from a woman aged 40 to 55 with alopecia areata. Some clones in this sample may be carry-over from other donors' samples.

This chain connects TRBV9 to TRBJ2-3; the D is unclear. The germline V gene has CDR1 SGDLS and CDR2 YYNGEE. V lost 4 bases, J lost 7 bases, and 10 bases lay in between. The CDR3 totals 12 residues. The CDR3 loop is CASSPESYTQYF. The CDR3 DNA is TGTGCCAGCAGCCCCGAATCTTATACGCAGTATTTT.

The sample holds a few counts of this clonotype. The CDR3 loop is CASSKLDRTSAETQYF. As DNA, the CDR3 is TGTGCCAGCAGCAAACTCGACAGGACGTCCGCAGAGACCCAGTACTTC. The chain carries TRBV7-9 and TRBJ2-5; D may be TRBD1 (6 bases). V lost 5 bases and J lost 4, with 20 bases in between. Germline CDR1 is SEHNR and CDR2 is FQNEAQ (reference sequence). This CDR3 spans 16 amino acids.

A few counts support this clonotype. The chain couples TRBV3-1 to TRBJ2-3; D is ambiguous. Trimming pared 0 bases from V and 6 bases from J, leaving 4 bases between. Germline loops: CDR1 LGHDT, CDR2 YNNKEL (reference sequence). The CDR3 extends over 12 amino acids. In nucleotides, the CDR3 is TGTGCCAGCAGCCAAGATTACGATACGCAGTATTTT. This sequence encodes CASSQDYDTQYF.

This clonotype was observed at least ten times. The chain is built from TRBV10-3 and TRBJ2-6; D remains unclear. CDR3 size: 14 residues. Germline V lookup: CDR1 ENHRY, CDR2 SYGVKD. V lost 11 bases, J lost 0 bases, and 11 bases lay in between. CDR3 bases: TGTGCCGTACGACTGCACTCTGGGGCCAACGTCCTGACTTTC. Encoded protein: CAVRLHSGANVLTF.

The rearrangement links TRBV2 to TRBJ2-7; D unresolved. V lost 1 base, J lost 2 bases, and 6 bases lay in between. This CDR3 has 13 residues. Germline lookup yields CDR1 SNHLY and CDR2 FYNNEI. The CDR3, as DNA: TGTGCCAGCAGTGAAGGCCGAACCTACGAGCAGTACTTC. Encoded protein: CASSEGRTYEQYF.

This chain joins TRBV6-6 and TRBJ2-3; D uncertain. From germline, CDR1 is MNHNY and CDR2 SVGAGI (reference sequence). The CDR3 is 14 residues long. The V gene lost 1 base and the J gene lost 4 bases, with 9 bases spanning the gap. The CDR3 sequence: CASSYWLGSDTQYF. Here the CDR3 DNA reads TGTGCCAGCAGTTACTGGCTGGGGTCAGATACGCAGTATTTT.